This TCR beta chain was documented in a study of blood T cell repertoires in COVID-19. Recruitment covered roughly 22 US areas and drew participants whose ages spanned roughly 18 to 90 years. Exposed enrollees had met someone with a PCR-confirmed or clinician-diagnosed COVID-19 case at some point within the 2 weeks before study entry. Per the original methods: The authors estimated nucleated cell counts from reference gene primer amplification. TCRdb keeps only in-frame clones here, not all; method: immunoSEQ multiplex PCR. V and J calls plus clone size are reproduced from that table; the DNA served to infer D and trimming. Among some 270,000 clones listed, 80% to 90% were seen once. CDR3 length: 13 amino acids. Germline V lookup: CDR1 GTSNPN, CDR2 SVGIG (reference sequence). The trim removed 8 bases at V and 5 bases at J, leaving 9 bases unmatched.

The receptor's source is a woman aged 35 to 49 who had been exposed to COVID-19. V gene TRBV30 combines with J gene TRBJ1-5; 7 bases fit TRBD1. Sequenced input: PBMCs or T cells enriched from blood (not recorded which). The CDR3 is CAGQGDSHQPQHF. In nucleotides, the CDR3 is TGTGCCGGGCAAGGGGACAGCCATCAGCCCCAGCATTTT.